The rows below give T cell receptor beta chains drawn from one sample of a study of T cell responses to AZD1222 COVID-19 vaccine. This table comes from immunoSEQ multiplex PCR, and its TCRdb copy is limited to in-frame clones, with some not included. The sample includes roughly 150,000 clones, more than 85% seen only once; the top ten take around 2.3%. The sequencing used peripheral blood, collected on day 0 of AZD1222 vaccination. Receptors originate from an adult in good health. Each CDR3 is given with its conserved first and last residue. The D gene is left open where the match is weak. Part of the rows lack a size; the others show once, few, many or a class for expanded clones.

d_gene: NA; v_gene: TRBV5-1; j_gene: TRBJ2-5; abundance: NA; CDR3nt: TGCGCCAGCAGCTTGGATGGACAGCAAGAGACCCAGTACTTC; CDR3aa: CASSLDGQQETQYF
d_gene: NA; v_gene: TRBV5-1; j_gene: TRBJ2-5; abundance: NA; CDR3nt: TGCGCCAGCAGCGTTGGCAGGGAGACCCAGTACTTC; CDR3aa: CASSVGRETQYF
d_gene: TRBD1; v_gene: TRBV3-1/TRBV3-2; j_gene: TRBJ2-7; abundance: NA; CDR3nt: TGTGCCAGCAGCCCGGGACAGGGACCCTACGAGCAGTACTTC; CDR3aa: CASSPGQGPYEQYF
d_gene: NA; v_gene: TRBV19; j_gene: TRBJ2-6; abundance: NA; CDR3nt: TGTGCCAGTTCACCCGGGGGACCCTCTGGGGCCAACGTCCTGACTTTC; CDR3aa: CASSPGGPSGANVLTF
d_gene: NA; v_gene: TRBV4-3; j_gene: TRBJ1-2; abundance: once; CDR3nt: TGCGCCAGCAGCCAAGATCTTGGTTCACCTCTCTATGGCTACACCTTC; CDR3aa: CASSQDLGSPLYGYTF
d_gene: NA; v_gene: TRBV7-3; j_gene: TRBJ1-1; abundance: NA; CDR3nt: TGTGCCAGCAGCCAGCAAGCTAACACTGAAGCTTTCTTT; CDR3aa: CASSQQANTEAFF
d_gene: NA; v_gene: TRBV6-2/TRBV6-3; j_gene: TRBJ2-7; abundance: NA; CDR3nt: TGTGCCAGCAGTTACTCCTCCTACGAGCAGTACTTC; CDR3aa: CASSYSSYEQYF
d_gene: NA; v_gene: TRBV5-1; j_gene: TRBJ2-1; abundance: NA; CDR3nt: TGCGCCAGCAGCTTGTTGGCGGGCGCGAATGAGCAGTTCTTC; CDR3aa: CASSLLAGANEQFF
d_gene: NA; v_gene: TRBV5-4; j_gene: TRBJ1-2; abundance: NA; CDR3nt: TGTGCCAGCAGCTTGGGGGGGGAGCAGGCTGGCTACACCTTC; CDR3aa: CASSLGGEQAGYTF
d_gene: NA; v_gene: TRBV21-1; j_gene: TRBJ2-5; abundance: NA; CDR3nt: TGTGCCAGCATAACACAGGGGAGGGAGACCCAGTACTTC; CDR3aa: CASITQGRETQYF
d_gene: NA; v_gene: TRBV6-1; j_gene: TRBJ2-3; abundance: NA; CDR3nt: TGTGCCAGCAGTGAAACTAGGGGGTTCACAGATACGCAGTATTTT; CDR3aa: CASSETRGFTDTQYF
d_gene: TRBD2; v_gene: TRBV3-1/TRBV3-2; j_gene: TRBJ2-1; abundance: NA; CDR3nt: TGTGCCAGCAGCCAAGTTAGGGCGGGGGGCCAACGATACAATGAGCAGTTCTTC; CDR3aa: CASSQVRAGGQRYNEQFF
d_gene: TRBD2; v_gene: TRBV27; j_gene: TRBJ2-7; abundance: NA; CDR3nt: TGTGCCAGCAGCCATACTAGCGGGAGGAATCCCGAGCAGTACTTC; CDR3aa: CASSHTSGRNPEQYF
d_gene: NA; v_gene: TRBV27; j_gene: TRBJ2-5; abundance: NA; CDR3nt: TGTGCCAGCAGTTTATCGGGATCGGTGGTGGGGACCCAGTACTTC; CDR3aa: CASSLSGSVVGTQYF
d_gene: TRBD1; v_gene: TRBV27; j_gene: TRBJ1-5; abundance: NA; CDR3nt: TGTGCCAGCCGACGGACAGGGGTGGATCAGCCCCAGCATTTT; CDR3aa: CASRRTGVDQPQHF
d_gene: NA; v_gene: TRBV19; j_gene: TRBJ1-4; abundance: NA; CDR3nt: TGTGCCAGTAGTGAATTAGGGGGAGAAAAACTGTTTTTT; CDR3aa: CASSELGGEKLFF
d_gene: TRBD1; v_gene: TRBV24-1; j_gene: TRBJ2-1; abundance: NA; CDR3nt: TGTGCCACCAGTGATGCCGGACAGGGAAGCTCCTACAATGAGCAGTTCTTC; CDR3aa: CATSDAGQGSSYNEQFF
d_gene: TRBD2; v_gene: TRBV4-2; j_gene: TRBJ2-5; abundance: NA; CDR3nt: TGTGCCAGCAGCCAAGATATAGCGCTAGCGGGATTGGGGGAGACCCAGTACTTC; CDR3aa: CASSQDIALAGLGETQYF
d_gene: NA; v_gene: TRBV7-6; j_gene: TRBJ2-2; abundance: NA; CDR3nt: TGTGCCAGCAGACTAGAGGGGGAGCTGTTTTTT; CDR3aa: CASRLEGELFF
d_gene: NA; v_gene: TRBV18; j_gene: TRBJ2-7; abundance: NA; CDR3nt: TGTGCCAGCTCCCCTCTTGAGCTGGGAAGCTCCTACGAGCAGTACTTC; CDR3aa: CASSPLELGSSYEQYF
d_gene: NA; v_gene: TRBV7-9; j_gene: TRBJ1-3; abundance: NA; CDR3nt: TGTGCCAGCAGCTTATTAGGTCAGACAGCCTCTGGAAACACCATATATTTT; CDR3aa: CASSLLGQTASGNTIYF
d_gene: TRBD1; v_gene: TRBV3-1/TRBV3-2; j_gene: TRBJ2-7; abundance: NA; CDR3nt: TGTGCCAGCAGCCAAGCCACGGGACAGGGGACCTACGAGCAGTACTTC; CDR3aa: CASSQATGQGTYEQYF
d_gene: TRBD1; v_gene: TRBV5-5; j_gene: TRBJ2-7; abundance: NA; CDR3nt: TGTGCCAGCAGCTTGGGGACAGGGGACACCTACGAGCAGTACTTC; CDR3aa: CASSLGTGDTYEQYF
d_gene: NA; v_gene: TRBV18; j_gene: TRBJ2-1; abundance: NA; CDR3nt: TGTGCCAGCTCACCAAAATTGGGTGGCAATGAGCAGTTCTTC; CDR3aa: CASSPKLGGNEQFF